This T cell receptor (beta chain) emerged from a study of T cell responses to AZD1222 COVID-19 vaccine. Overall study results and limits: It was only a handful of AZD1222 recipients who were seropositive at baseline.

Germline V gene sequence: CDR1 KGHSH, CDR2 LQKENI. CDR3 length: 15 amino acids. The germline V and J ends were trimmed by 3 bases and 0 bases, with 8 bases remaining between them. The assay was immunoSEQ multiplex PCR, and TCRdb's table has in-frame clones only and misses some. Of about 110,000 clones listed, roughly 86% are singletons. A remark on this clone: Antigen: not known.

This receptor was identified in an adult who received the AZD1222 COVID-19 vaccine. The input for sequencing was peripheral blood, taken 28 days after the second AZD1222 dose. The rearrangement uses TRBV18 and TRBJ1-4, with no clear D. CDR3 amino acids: CASSPMVTTNEKLFF. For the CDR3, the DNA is TGTGCCAGCTCACCTATGGTTACAACTAATGAAAAACTGTTTTTT.